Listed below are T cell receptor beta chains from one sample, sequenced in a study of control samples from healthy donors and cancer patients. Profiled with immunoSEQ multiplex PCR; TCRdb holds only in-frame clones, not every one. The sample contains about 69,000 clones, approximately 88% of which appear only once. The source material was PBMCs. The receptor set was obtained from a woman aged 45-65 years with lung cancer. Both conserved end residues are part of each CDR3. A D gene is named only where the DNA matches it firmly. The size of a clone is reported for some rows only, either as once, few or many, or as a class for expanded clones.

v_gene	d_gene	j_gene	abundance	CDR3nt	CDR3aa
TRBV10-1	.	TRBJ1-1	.	TGCGCCAGCAGTGATAGGGGCTTTGACGCTGAAGCTTTCTTT	CASSDRGFDAEAFF
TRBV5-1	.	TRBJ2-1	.	TGCGCCAGCAGCTGGGCGGAAGGGGTGTCCTACAATGAGCAGTTCTTC	CASSWAEGVSYNEQFF
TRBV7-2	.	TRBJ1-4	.	TGTGCCAGCAGCGTTCAGGGGACGGCTAATGAAAAACTGTTTTTT	CASSVQGTANEKLFF
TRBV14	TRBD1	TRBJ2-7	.	TGTGCCAGCAGCGCAAGGGCCTTACAGGGGAAGGCGCGAAACGAGCAGTACTTC	CASSARALQGKARNEQYF
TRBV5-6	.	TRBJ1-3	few	TGTGCCAGCAGCTTGGTCAACCTACTCTCTGGAAACACCATATATTTT	CASSLVNLLSGNTIYF
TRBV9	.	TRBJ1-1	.	TGTGCCAGCAGCGTAGAAAAGGGGCTTAGGAACACTGAAGCTTTCTTT	CASSVEKGLRNTEAFF
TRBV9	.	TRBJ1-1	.	TGTGCCAGCAGTGTGCCCGAGTCCAGTGAAGCTTTCTTT	CASSVPESSEAFF
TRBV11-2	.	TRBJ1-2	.	TGTGCCAGCAGCTTAGAGAGGTTCCTCTATGGCTACACCTTC	CASSLERFLYGYTF
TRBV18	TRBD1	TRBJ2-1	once	TGTGCCAGCTCACCCATCGGGACAGGGTACAATGAGCAGTTCTTC	CASSPIGTGYNEQFF
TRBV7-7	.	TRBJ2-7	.	TGTGCCAGCAGCTCAGGGCCGGCAGGGTCGGACTCCTACGAGCAGTACTTC	CASSSGPAGSDSYEQYF
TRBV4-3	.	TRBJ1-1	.	TGCGCCAGCAGCCAAGGGAGCTTCACTGAAGCTTTCTTT	CASSQGSFTEAFF
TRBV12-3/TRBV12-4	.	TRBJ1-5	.	TGTGCCAGCAGTTTCGGGGGTAATCAGCCCCAGCATTTT	CASSFGGNQPQHF
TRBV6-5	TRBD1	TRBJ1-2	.	TGTGCCAGCAGTTCGAGGAGACAGGGGGAGTATGGCTACACCTTC	CASSSRRQGEYGYTF
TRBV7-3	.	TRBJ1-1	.	TGTGCCAGCAGCTTCTGGGAGAACACTGAAGCTTTCTTT	CASSFWENTEAFF
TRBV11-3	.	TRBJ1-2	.	TGTGCCAGCAAAGGGGGGGATGGCTACACCTTC	CASKGGDGYTF
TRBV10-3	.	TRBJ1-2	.	TGTGCCATCAGTGATCAGGGGAACTATGGCTACACCTTC	CAISDQGNYGYTF
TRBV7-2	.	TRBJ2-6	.	TGTGCCAGCAGCCTACAGGGTGGCCCTGGGGCCAACGTCCTGACTTTC	CASSLQGGPGANVLTF
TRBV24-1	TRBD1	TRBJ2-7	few	TGTGCCACCAGTGACCCGGGACAGGGTAATTACGAGCAGTACTTC	CATSDPGQGNYEQYF
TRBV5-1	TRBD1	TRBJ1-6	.	TGCGCCAGCAGCTATACCGGGACAGGCCCCTCCTATAATTCACCCCTCCACTTT	CASSYTGTGPSYNSPLHF
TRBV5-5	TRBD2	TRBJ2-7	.	TGTGCCAGCAGCTTGGGACTAGCGGGGGGGTACGAGCAGTACTTC	CASSLGLAGGYEQYF